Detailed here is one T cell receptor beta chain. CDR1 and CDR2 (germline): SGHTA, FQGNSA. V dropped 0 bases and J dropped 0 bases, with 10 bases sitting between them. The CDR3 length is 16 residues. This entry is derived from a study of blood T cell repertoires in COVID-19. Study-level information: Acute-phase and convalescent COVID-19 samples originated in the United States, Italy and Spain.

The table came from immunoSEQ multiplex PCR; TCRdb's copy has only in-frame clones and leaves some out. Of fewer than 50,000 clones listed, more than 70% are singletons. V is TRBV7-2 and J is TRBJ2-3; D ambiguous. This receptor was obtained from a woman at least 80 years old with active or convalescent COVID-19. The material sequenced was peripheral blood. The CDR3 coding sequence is TGTGCCAGCAGCTTAGCACCTCGAACTAGCACAGATACGCAGTATTTT. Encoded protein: CASSLAPRTSTDTQYF.